The T cell receptor beta chain described here comes from a study of T cell responses to AZD1222 COVID-19 vaccine. Study outcomes and limitations: Donor demographics were predominantly white British with a female majority; clonal diversity may be underestimated.

The germline CDR1 and CDR2 sequences are SEHNR and FQNEAQ (reference sequence). This CDR3 is built from 14 residues. The V and J ends lost 1 base and 8 bases respectively, with 14 bases between them. This clone was seen a handful of times. Its specificity is unknown. Here immunoSEQ multiplex PCR was the method, and the copy in TCRdb shows in-frame clones only, minus some. In the table there are about 110,000 clones, just under 95% of which are singletons. The origin of this receptor is an adult who received the AZD1222 COVID-19 vaccine. This specimen consisted of peripheral blood, obtained 28 days after the second AZD1222 dose. The V gene is TRBV7-9, the J gene TRBJ1-1, with D unresolved. The CDR3 DNA follows: TGTGCCAGCAGCTTAGAAGGTATGGAGAGCGAAGCTTTCTTT. Translated: CASSLEGMESEAFF.